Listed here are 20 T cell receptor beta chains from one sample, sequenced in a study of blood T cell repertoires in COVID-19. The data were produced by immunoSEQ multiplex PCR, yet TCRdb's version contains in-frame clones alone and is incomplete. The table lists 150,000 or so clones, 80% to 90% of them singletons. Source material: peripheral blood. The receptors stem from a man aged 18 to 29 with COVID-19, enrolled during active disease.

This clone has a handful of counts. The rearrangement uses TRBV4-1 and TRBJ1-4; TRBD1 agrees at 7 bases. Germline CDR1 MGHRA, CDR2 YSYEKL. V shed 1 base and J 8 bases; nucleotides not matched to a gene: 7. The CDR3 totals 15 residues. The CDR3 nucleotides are TGCGCCAGCAGCCAAGTGTACAGGGGTTGGGAAAAACTGTTTTTT. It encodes CASSQVYRGWEKLFF.

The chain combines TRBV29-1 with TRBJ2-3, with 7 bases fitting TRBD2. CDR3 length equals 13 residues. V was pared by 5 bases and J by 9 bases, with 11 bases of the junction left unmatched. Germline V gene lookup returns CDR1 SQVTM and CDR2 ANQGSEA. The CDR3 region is CSVPWEGQWTQYF. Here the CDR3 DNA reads TGCAGCGTTCCGTGGGAGGGCCAGTGGACGCAGTATTTT.

The CDR3 sequence is CAITGLAGYEQYF. The CDR3 coding sequence is TGTGCCATCACGGGACTAGCGGGTTACGAGCAGTACTTC. V usage is TRBV10-3 and J usage is TRBJ2-7, with 12 bases that match TRBD2. Germline V gene data show CDR1 as ENHRY and CDR2 as SYGVKD. Trimming took 7 bases from V and 4 from J; bases not matched to a gene: 2. The CDR3 length is 13 residues.

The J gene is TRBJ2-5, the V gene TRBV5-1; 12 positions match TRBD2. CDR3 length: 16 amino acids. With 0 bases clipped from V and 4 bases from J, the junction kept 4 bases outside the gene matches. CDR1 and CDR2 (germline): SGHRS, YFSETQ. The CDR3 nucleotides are TGCGCCAGCAGCTTGGCTAGCGGGAGGGTTCCAGAGACCCAGTACTTC. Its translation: CASSLASGRVPETQYF.

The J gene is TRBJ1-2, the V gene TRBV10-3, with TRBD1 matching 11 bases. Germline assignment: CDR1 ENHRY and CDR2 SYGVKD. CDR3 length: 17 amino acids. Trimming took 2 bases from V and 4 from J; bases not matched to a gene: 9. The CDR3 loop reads CAISETRDRGSLYGYTF. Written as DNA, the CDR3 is TGTGCCATCAGTGAGACCAGGGACAGGGGGTCGCTCTATGGCTACACCTTC.

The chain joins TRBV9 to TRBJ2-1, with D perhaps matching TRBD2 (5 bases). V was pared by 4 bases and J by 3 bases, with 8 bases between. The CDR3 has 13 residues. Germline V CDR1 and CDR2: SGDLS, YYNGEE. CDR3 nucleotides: TGTGCCAGCAGCTCCCGGGACTACAATGAGCAGTTCTTC. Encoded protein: CASSSRDYNEQFF.

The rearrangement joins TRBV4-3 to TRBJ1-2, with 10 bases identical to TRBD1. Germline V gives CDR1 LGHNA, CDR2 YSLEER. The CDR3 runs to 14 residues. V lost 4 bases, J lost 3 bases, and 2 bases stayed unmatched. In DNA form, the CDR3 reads TGCGCCAGCAGCCCGACAGGGGGCGACTATGGCTACACCTTC. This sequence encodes CASSPTGGDYGYTF.

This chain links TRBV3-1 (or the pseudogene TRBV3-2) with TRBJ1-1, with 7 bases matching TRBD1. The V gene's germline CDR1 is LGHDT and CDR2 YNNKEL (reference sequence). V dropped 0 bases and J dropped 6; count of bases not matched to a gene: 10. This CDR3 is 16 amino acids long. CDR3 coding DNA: TGTGCCAGCAGCCAAGAATCCGACAGGGTAGGCGCTGAAGCTTTCTTT. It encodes CASSQESDRVGAEAFF.

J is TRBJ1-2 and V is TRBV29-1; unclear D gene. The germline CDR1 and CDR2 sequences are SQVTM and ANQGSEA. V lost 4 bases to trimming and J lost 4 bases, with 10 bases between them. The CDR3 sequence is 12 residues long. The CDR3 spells CSVASGAYGYTF. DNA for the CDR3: TGCAGCGTTGCGAGCGGTGCCTATGGCTACACCTTC.

The CDR3 DNA follows: TGTGCCAGTTCCCCCTGGGAGGGCCCCGCCGGGGAGCTGTTTTTT. The encoded protein is CASSPWEGPAGELFF. This chain connects TRBV19 to TRBJ2-2; 7 bases are a match to TRBD2. The CDR3 has 15 amino acids. Trimming took 8 bases from V and 6 from J; bases not matched to a gene: 12. CDR1 is LNHDA and CDR2 is SQIVND in the germline V gene (reference sequence).

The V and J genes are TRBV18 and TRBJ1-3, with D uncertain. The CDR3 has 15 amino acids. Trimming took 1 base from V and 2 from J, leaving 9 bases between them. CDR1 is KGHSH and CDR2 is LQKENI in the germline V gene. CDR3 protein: CASSPQPTAGNTIYF. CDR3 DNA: TGTGCCAGCTCACCACAGCCCACAGCTGGAAACACCATATATTTT.

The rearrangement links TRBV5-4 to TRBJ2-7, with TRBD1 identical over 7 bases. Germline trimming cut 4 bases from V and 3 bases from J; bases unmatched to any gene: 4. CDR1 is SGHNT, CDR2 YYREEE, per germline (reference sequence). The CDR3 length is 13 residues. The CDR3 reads CASSTGQVYEQYF. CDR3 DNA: TGTGCCAGCAGCACCGGACAGGTCTACGAGCAGTACTTC.

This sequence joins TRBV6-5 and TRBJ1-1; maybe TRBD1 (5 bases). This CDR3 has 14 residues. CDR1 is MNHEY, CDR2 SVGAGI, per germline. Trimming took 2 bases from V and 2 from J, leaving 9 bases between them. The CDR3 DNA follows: TGTGCCAGCAGTTACACAGGAGATAACACTGAAGCTTTCTTT. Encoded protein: CASSYTGDNTEAFF.

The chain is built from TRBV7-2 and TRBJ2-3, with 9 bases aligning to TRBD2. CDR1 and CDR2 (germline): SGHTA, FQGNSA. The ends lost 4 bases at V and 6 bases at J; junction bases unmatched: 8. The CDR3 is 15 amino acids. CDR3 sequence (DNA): TGTGCCAGCAGCTCGACTAGCGGCGGTGCGGATACGCAGTATTTT. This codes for CASSSTSGGADTQYF.

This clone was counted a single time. CDR3 in amino acids: CASSRLAGAQFGEQYF. The DNA of the CDR3 is TGTGCCAGCAGCCGATTAGCGGGAGCCCAATTCGGCGAGCAGTACTTC. The chain recombines TRBV7-9 with TRBJ2-7; 9 bases agree with TRBD2. Trimming removed 5 bases from V and 6 bases from J; junction bases left unmatched: 14. The CDR3 has 16 amino acids. CDR1 is SEHNR, CDR2 FQNEAQ, per germline (reference sequence).

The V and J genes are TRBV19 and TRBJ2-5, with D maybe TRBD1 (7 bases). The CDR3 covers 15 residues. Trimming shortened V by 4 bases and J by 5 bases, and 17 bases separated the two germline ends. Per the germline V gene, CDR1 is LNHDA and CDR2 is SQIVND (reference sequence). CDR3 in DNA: TGTGCCAGTAGTACTCAGGGGGTAGGAGGGGAGACCCAGTACTTC. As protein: CASSTQGVGGETQYF.

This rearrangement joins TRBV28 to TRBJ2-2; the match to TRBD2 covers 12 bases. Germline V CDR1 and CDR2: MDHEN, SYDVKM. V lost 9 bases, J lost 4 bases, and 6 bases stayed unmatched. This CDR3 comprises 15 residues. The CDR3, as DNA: TGTGCCAGTTACAGACTAGCGGGAGCCACCGGGGAGCTGTTTTTT. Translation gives CASYRLAGATGELFF. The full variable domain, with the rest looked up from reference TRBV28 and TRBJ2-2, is DVKVTQSSRYLVKRTGEKVFLECVQDMDHENMFWYRQDPGLGLRLIYFSYDVKMKEKGDIPEGYSVSREKKERFSLILESASTNQTSMYLCASYRLAGATGELFFGEGSRLTVL.

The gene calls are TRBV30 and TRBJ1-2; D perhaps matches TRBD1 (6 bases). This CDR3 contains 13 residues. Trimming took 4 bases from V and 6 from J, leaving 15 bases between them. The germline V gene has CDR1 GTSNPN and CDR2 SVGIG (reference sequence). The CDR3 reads CAWNLGALNGYTF. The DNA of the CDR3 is TGTGCCTGGAATTTGGGGGCGCTTAATGGCTACACCTTC.

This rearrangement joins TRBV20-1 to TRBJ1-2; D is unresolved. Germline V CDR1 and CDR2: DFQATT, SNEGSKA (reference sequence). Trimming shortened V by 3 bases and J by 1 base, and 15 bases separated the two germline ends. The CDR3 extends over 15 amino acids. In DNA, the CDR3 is TGCAGTGCTAGTACCACGAGAGCTCTTAACTATGGCTACACCTTC. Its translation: CSASTTRALNYGYTF.

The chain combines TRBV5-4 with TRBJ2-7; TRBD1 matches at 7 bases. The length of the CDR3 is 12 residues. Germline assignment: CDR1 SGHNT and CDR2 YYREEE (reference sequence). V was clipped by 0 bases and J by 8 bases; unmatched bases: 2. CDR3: CASSLEGAQQYF. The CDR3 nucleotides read TGTGCCAGCAGCTTGGAGGGGGCGCAGCAGTACTTC.